One sample yielded the 17 T cell receptor beta chains listed below, sequenced in a study of CD8+ T cells in alopecia areata. Treatment noted: oral pan-JAK inhibitor, 5-10 mg twice daily. cDNA serving as the sequencing template came from extracted, reverse transcribed RNA. Sequencing was performed with immunoSEQ multiplex PCR; in TCRdb, only in-frame clones are kept and a portion is missing. The sample consists of tens of thousands of clones, around 46% of them appearing once. The sample was CD8+ T cells sorted from blood, taken at roughly week 36, from a patient treated with tofacitinib. These receptors were collected from a human donor with alopecia areata.

This chain connects TRBV5-6 to TRBJ2-7; D not resolved. Germline lookup yields CDR1 SGHDT and CDR2 YYEEEE. V gave up 8 bases and J gave up 5 bases, with 20 bases separating them. The CDR3 consists of 14 residues. This CDR3 is CASLRRAILNEQYF. In DNA form, the CDR3 reads TGTGCCAGTTTGCGCCGGGCAATCTTAAACGAGCAGTACTTC. Variable domain in full (rest from reference TRBV5-6 and TRBJ2-7): DAGVTQSPTHLIKTRGQQVTLRCSPKSGHDTVSWYQQALGQGPQFIFQYYEEEERQRGNFPDRFSGHQFPNYSSELNVNALLLGDSALYLCASLRRAILNEQYFGPGTRLTVT.

The genes are TRBV7-8 and TRBJ2-1; D might be TRBD1 or TRBD2, each matching 5 bases. With 1 base removed from V and 3 bases from J, the gap between germline ends came to 16 bases. The CDR3 is made up of 17 amino acids. Germline V gene data show CDR1 as SGHVS and CDR2 as FQNEAQ. The CDR3 sequence: CASSLEGRLTGYNEQFF. The CDR3 DNA reads as TGTGCCAGCAGCTTAGAGGGACGCCTAACGGGCTACAATGAGCAGTTCTTC.

The rearrangement joins TRBV2 to TRBJ1-1, with D possibly TRBD1 on 5 matching bases. The CDR3 contains 15 residues. CDR1 and CDR2 from the germline V gene are SNHLY and FYNNEI. V lost 4 bases and J 1 base, leaving 13 bases between the germline ends. CDR3 loop: CASSVTGTTNTEAFF. CDR3 nucleotide sequence: TGTGCCAGCAGTGTAACCGGGACCACGAACACTGAAGCTTTCTTT. Complete variable domain (other parts from reference TRBV2 and TRBJ1-1): EPEVTQTPSHQVTQMGQEVILRCVPISNHLYFYWYRQILGQKVEFLVSFYNNEISEKSEIFDDQFSVERPDGSNFTLKIRSTKLEDSAMYFCASSVTGTTNTEAFFGQGTRLTVV.

The V call is TRBV30, the J call TRBJ2-5; D possibly corresponds to TRBD1 (6 bases). The germline gives CDR1 GTSNPN, CDR2 SVGIG (reference sequence). The CDR3 is 14 residues long. Trimming took off 0 bases at V and 5 bases at J, with 13 bases between the two ends. CDR3 region: CAWSVGAGMETQYF. The CDR3 region has the DNA TGTGCCTGGAGTGTGGGGGCAGGGATGGAGACCCAGTACTTC. Supplemented by reference TRBV30 and TRBJ2-5, the full variable domain reads SQTIHQWPATLVQPVGSPLSLECTVEGTSNPNLYWYRQAAGRGLQLLFYSVGIGQISSEVPQNLSASRPQDRQFILSSKKLLLSDSGFYLCAWSVGAGMETQYFGPGTRLLVL.

This clone was counted between two and nine times. This chain joins TRBV2 and TRBJ2-3, with TRBD2 matching over 8 bases. J lost 0 bases, V lost 4 bases, and 9 bases had no gene match. The CDR3 is made up of 17 amino acids. CDR1 and CDR2 (germline): SNHLY, FYNNEI. CDR3 nucleotides: TGTGCCAGCAGTGGCCCGACTAGCGTCGCTAGCACAGATACGCAGTATTTT. This codes for CASSGPTSVASTDTQYF.

This clone turned up a few times. The rearrangement links TRBV29-1 to TRBJ1-2, with D possibly matching TRBD1 (6 bases). V lost 5 bases and J lost 3, with 19 bases in between. The CDR3 consists of 15 residues. Germline assignment: CDR1 SQVTM and CDR2 ANQGSEA. The CDR3 bases are TGCAGCGTTCGGGGGGCTTTGGGAATCTACTATGGCTACACCTTC. Protein product: CSVRGALGIYYGYTF.

The J gene is TRBJ2-2, the V gene TRBV13; D is possibly TRBD2 (6 bases). The germline gives CDR1 PRHDT, CDR2 FYEKMQ (reference sequence). V was pared by 0 bases and J by 4 bases, with 12 bases between. The CDR3 consists of 16 residues. The CDR3 is CASSLGPGLITGELFF. CDR3 nucleotide sequence: TGTGCCAGCAGCTTAGGGCCGGGACTGATCACCGGGGAGCTGTTTTTT.

The chain has TRBV29-1 and TRBJ2-7; D might be TRBD1 or TRBD2, each matching 6 bases. The CDR3 totals 13 residues. Germline V lookup: CDR1 SQVTM, CDR2 ANQGSEA. V lost 3 bases and J 4 bases, leaving 13 bases between the germline ends. The CDR3 spells CSVESEGGYEQYF. The DNA of the CDR3 is TGCAGCGTTGAGTCGGAGGGGGGATACGAGCAGTACTTC.

V usage is TRBV5-1 and J usage is TRBJ2-1; TRBD2 matches at 9 bases. Germline assignment: CDR1 SGHRS and CDR2 YFSETQ. The ends lost 4 bases at V and 1 base at J; junction bases unmatched: 3. This CDR3 is built from 15 residues. As DNA, the CDR3 is TGCGCCAGCAGCCTAGCGGGGTATTCCTACAATGAGCAGTTCTTC. Its protein is CASSLAGYSYNEQFF.

The CDR3 loop reads CASSVGDRENYGYTF. The CDR3 bases are TGTGCCAGCAGCGTGGGGGACAGGGAGAACTATGGCTACACCTTC. This rearrangement joins TRBV9 to TRBJ1-2, with 9 bases that match TRBD1. This CDR3 has 15 amino acids. Germline CDR1 SGDLS, CDR2 YYNGEE. The junction had 4 bases not matched to a gene; V was cut back by 2 bases and J by 2 bases.

V and J are TRBV9 and TRBJ1-1; D may be TRBD1 (5 bases). The V end was cut by 0 bases, the J end by 11 bases, with 14 bases between. Per the germline V gene, CDR1 is SGDLS and CDR2 is YYNGEE. The CDR3 spans 13 residues. Here the CDR3 reads CASSVGGGAEAFF. Written as DNA, the CDR3 is TGTGCCAGCAGCGTAGGTGGGGGAGCCGAGGCTTTCTTT.

The chain recombines TRBV19 with TRBJ1-4; D is uncertain. Between the trimmed V and J ends, which lost 2 bases and 7 bases, there was a span of 8 bases. The CDR3 totals 13 residues. Germline assignment: CDR1 LNHDA and CDR2 SQIVND (reference sequence). CDR3 sequence reads: CASSISGSEKLFF. Here the CDR3 DNA reads TGTGCCAGTAGTATAAGTGGATCTGAAAAACTGTTTTTT.

Only a few counts were recorded for this clone. The V and J genes are TRBV29-1 and TRBJ2-1, with 11 bases lining up with TRBD2. The CDR3 totals 13 residues. The V gene end was trimmed by 4 bases and the J gene end by 8 bases; junction bases not matched to a gene: 4. Looked up from germline, CDR1 is SQVTM and CDR2 is ANQGSEA. The CDR3 coding sequence is TGCAGCGTTGTAGCGGGAGGGCCCTATGAGCAGTTCTTC. This codes for CSVVAGGPYEQFF.

The rearrangement links TRBV11-2 to TRBJ2-3; unclear D gene. There are 12 residues in the CDR3. The ends were cut back, 3 bases at V and 4 bases at J, with 5 bases in the middle. Germline lookup yields CDR1 SGHAT and CDR2 FQNNGV. CDR3 protein: CASSFSPDTQYF. The CDR3 bases are TGTGCCAGCAGCTTCAGTCCAGATACGCAGTATTTT.

The chain is built from TRBV7-6 and TRBJ1-5; D gene uncertain. This CDR3 is 15 amino acids long. The germline gives CDR1 SGHVS, CDR2 FNYEAQ. V lost 4 bases to trimming and J lost 0 bases, with 10 bases between them. The CDR3 sequence is CASSSDGNSNQPQHF. The CDR3 DNA reads TGTGCCAGCAGCTCGGACGGGAATAGCAATCAGCCCCAGCATTTT.

This clone appeared once. CDR3 amino acids: CASSATSGYNEQFF. The CDR3 nucleotides read TGTGCCAGCAGCGCAACTAGCGGGTACAATGAGCAGTTCTTC. The V gene is TRBV9, the J gene TRBJ2-1; 9 bases line up with TRBD2. From germline, CDR1 is SGDLS and CDR2 YYNGEE. Germline trimming cut 3 bases from V and 4 bases from J; bases unmatched to any gene: 2. The length of the CDR3 is 14 residues.

This clone came up a few times. The gene calls are TRBV7-2 and TRBJ2-2; D is uncertain. This CDR3 has 12 residues. V lost 1 base and J lost 4, with 1 base in between. Per the germline V gene, CDR1 is SGHTA and CDR2 is FQGNSA. CDR3 sequence (DNA): TGTGCCAGCAGCTTAGTCACCGGGGAGCTGTTTTTT. This translates into CASSLVTGELFF. The variable domain in full, with the rest retrieved from reference TRBV7-2 and TRBJ2-2, is GAGVSQSPSNKVTEKGKDVELRCDPISGHTALYWYRQSLGQGLEFLIYFQGNSAPDKSGLPSDRFSAERTGGSVSTLTIQRTQQEDSAVYLCASSLVTGELFFGEGSRLTVL.